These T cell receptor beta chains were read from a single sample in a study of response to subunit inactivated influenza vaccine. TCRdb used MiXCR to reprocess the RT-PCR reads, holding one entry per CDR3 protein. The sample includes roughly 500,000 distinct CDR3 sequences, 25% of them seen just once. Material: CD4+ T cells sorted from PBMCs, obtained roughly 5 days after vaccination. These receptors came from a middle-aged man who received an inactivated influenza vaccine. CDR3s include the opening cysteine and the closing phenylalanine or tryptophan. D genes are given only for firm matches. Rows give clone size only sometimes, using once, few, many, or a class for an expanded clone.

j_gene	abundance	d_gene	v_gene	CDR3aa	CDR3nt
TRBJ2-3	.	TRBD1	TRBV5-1	CASYSRDRADTQYF	TGCGCCAGCTACTCCCGGGACAGAGCAGATACGCAGTATTTT
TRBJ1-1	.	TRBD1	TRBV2	CASRGQGAVKGTEAFF	TGTGCCAGCAGAGGACAGGGGGCGGTCAAGGGCACTGAAGCTTTCTTT
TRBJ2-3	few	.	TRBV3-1	CASSQDLSTSYQYF	TGTGCCAGCAGCCAAGATTTATCGACTAGTTATCAGTATTTT
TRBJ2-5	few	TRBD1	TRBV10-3	CAISESDRASQETQYF	TGTGCCATCAGTGAGTCTGACAGGGCCTCCCAAGAGACCCAGTACTTC
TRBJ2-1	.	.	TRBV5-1	CASSNLQGGSYNEQFF	TGCGCCAGCAGCAACTTACAGGGTGGCTCCTACAATGAGCAGTTCTTC
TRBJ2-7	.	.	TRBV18	CASSPSGTGEQYF	TGTGCCAGCTCACCATCAGGGACGGGCGAGCAGTACTTC
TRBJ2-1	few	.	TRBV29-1	CSVEEISYNEQFF	TGCAGCGTTGAGGAGATTTCCTACAATGAGCAGTTCTTC
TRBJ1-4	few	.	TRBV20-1	CSARGNEKLFF	TGCAGTGCTAGAGGGAATGAAAAACTGTTTTTT
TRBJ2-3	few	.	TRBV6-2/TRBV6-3	CASRDLSTDTQYF	TGTGCCAGCAGGGACCTTAGCACAGATACGCAGTATTTT
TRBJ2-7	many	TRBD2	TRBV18	CASSPSAGGPYEQYF	TGTGCCAGCTCACCATCAGCGGGAGGGCCTTACGAGCAGTACTTC
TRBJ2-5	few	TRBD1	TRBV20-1	CSAKRTGGGETQYF	TGCAGTGCTAAGAGGACAGGGGGTGGGGAGACCCAGTACTTC
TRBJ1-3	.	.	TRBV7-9	CASSSRRGVSGNTIYF	TGTGCCAGCAGCTCCCGGCGGGGGGTCTCTGGAAACACCATATATTTT
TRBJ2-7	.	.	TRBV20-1	CSAAGIEQYF	TGCAGTGCCGCAGGGATAGAGCAGTACTTC
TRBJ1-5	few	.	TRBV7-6	CASSTGAGSNQPQHF	TGTGCCAGCAGCACGGGGGCTGGGAGCAATCAGCCCCAGCATTTT
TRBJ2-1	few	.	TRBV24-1	CATSDIRTGNDEQFF	TGTGCCACCAGTGACATTAGGACTGGGAACGATGAGCAGTTCTTC
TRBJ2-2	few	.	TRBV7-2	CASSAPNTGELFF	TGTGCCAGCAGCGCCCCGAACACCGGGGAGCTGTTTTTT
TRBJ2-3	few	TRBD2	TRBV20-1	CSATSGGTDTQYF	TGCAGTGCTACTAGCGGGGGCACAGATACGCAGTATTTT
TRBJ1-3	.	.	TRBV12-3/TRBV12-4	CASRRRSGLGNTIYF	TGTGCCAGCAGACGTCGTTCAGGGCTAGGAAACACCATATATTTT
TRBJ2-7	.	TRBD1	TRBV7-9	CASSREAGGSYEQYF	TGTGCCAGCAGCCGTGAAGCAGGGGGCTCCTACGAGCAGTACTTC
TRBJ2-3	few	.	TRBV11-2	CASSFFKGGTDTQYF	TGTGCCAGCAGCTTCTTTAAAGGGGGCACAGATACGCAGTATTTT
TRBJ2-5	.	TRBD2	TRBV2	CASSTPRTSGKETQYF	TGTGCCAGCAGTACCCCCAGGACTAGCGGGAAAGAGACCCAGTACTTC
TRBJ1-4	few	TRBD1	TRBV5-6	CASSPWTGATNEKLFF	TGTGCCAGCAGCCCCTGGACAGGGGCAACTAATGAAAAACTGTTTTTT
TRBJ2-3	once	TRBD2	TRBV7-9	CASSFWTSGITDTQYF	TGTGCCAGCAGCTTTTGGACTAGCGGGATAACAGATACGCAGTATTTT
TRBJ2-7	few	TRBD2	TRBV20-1	CSAAGTSGDEQYF	TGCAGTGCTGCCGGGACTAGCGGGGACGAGCAGTACTTC
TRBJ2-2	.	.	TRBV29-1	CSVSGLNTGELFF	TGCAGCGTTTCAGGGTTGAACACCGGGGAGCTGTTTTTT
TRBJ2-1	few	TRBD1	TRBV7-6	CASSLADRAPYNEQFF	TGTGCCAGCAGCTTAGCCGACAGGGCCCCCTACAATGAGCAGTTCTTC
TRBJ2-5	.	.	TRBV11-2	CASSTKETQYF	TGTGCCAGCAGCACCAAAGAGACCCAGTACTTC
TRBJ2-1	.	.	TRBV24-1	CATSDFLTGNEQFF	TGTGCCACCAGTGATTTTCTTACGGGTAATGAGCAGTTCTTC
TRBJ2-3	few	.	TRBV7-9	CASSNSPFTDTQYF	TGTGCCAGCAGCAACTCGCCTTTCACAGATACGCAGTATTTT
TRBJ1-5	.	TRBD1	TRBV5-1	CASSLTGYQPQHF	TGCGCCAGCAGCCTGACAGGGTATCAGCCCCAGCATTTT
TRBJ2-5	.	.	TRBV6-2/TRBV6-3	CASQTGLPTQYF	TGTGCCAGCCAGACGGGACTCCCTACCCAGTACTTC
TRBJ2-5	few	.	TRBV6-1	CASSPGLAIQETQYF	TGTGCCAGCAGCCCCGGGCTGGCGATACAAGAGACCCAGTACTTC
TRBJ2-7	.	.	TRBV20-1	CSASGARGTFYEQYF	TGCAGTGCTAGTGGGGCGAGGGGGACTTTCTACGAGCAGTACTTC
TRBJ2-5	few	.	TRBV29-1	CSVGLRLAQETQYF	TGCAGCGTTGGATTGCGGCTCGCTCAAGAGACCCAGTACTTC
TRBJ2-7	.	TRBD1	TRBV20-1	CSASSDRVEQYF	TGCAGTGCTAGTAGCGACAGGGTCGAGCAGTACTTC
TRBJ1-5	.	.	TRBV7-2	CASSSGVVNQPQHF	TGTGCCAGCAGCTCCGGGGTTGTCAATCAGCCCCAGCATTTT
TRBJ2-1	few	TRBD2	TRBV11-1	CASSLMILAGPYNEQFF	TGTGCCAGCAGCTTAATGATCCTAGCGGGCCCCTACAATGAGCAGTTCTTC